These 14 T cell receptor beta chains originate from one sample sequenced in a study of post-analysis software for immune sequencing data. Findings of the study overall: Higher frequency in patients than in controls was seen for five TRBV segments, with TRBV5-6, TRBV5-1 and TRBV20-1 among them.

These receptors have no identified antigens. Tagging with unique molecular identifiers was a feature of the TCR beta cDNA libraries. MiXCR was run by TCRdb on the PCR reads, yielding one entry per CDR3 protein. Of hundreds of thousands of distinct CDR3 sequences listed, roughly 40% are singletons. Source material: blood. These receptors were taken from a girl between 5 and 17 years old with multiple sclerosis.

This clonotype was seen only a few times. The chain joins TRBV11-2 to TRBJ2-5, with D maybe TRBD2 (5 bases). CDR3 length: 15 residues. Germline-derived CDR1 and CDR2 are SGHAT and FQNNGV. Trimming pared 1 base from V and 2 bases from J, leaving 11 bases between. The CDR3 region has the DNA TGTGCCAGCAGCTTAGGGTCGGGGTATCAAGAGACCCAGTACTTC. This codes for CASSLGSGYQETQYF.

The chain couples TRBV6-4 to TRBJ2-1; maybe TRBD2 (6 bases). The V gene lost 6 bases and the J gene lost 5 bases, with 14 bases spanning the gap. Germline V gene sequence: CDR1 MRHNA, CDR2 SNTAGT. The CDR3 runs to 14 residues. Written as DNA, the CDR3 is TGTGCCAGCAGACCGACTAGTAGGGACAATGAGCAGTTCTTC. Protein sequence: CASRPTSRDNEQFF.

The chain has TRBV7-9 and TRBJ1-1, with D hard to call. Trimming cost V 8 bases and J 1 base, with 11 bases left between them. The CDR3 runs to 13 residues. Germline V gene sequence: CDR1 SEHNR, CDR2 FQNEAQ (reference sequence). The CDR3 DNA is TGTGCCAGCCTAGGGAGTTGGAACACTGAAGCTTTCTTT. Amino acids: CASLGSWNTEAFF.

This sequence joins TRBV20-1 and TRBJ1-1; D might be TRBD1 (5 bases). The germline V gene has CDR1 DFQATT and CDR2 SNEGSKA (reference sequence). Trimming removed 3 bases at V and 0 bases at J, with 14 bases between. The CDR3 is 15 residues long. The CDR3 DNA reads TGCAGTGCTAGGGACTCCGGGACTTTGAACACTGAAGCTTTCTTT. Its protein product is CSARDSGTLNTEAFF.

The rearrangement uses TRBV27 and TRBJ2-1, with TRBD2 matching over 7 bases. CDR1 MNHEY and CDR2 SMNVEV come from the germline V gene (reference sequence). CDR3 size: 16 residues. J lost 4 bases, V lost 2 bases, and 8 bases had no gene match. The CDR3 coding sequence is TGTGCCAGCAGTTTAATGCCTAGCGGCCAATACAATGAGCAGTTCTTC. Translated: CASSLMPSGQYNEQFF.

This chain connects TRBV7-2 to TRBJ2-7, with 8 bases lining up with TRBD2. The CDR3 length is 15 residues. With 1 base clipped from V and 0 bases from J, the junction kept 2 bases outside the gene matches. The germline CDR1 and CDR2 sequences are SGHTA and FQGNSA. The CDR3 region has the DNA TGTGCCAGCAGCTTAGGGCGGGGGGTCTCCTACGAGCAGTACTTC. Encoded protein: CASSLGRGVSYEQYF.

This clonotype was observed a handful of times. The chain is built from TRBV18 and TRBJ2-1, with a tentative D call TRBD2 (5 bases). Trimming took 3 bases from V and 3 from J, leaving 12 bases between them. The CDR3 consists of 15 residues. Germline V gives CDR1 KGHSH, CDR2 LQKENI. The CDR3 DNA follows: TGTGCCAGCTCACCGCCGCGGGTCTTCTACAATGAGCAGTTCTTC. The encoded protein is CASSPPRVFYNEQFF.

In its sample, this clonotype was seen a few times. The CDR3 bases are TGTGCCAGCAGCCATTCGGAGCTAGCCAAAAACATTCAGTACTTC. It is translated as CASSHSELAKNIQYF. The V gene is TRBV3-1, the J gene TRBJ2-4; no clear D. Germline CDR1 is LGHDT and CDR2 is YNNKEL (reference sequence). The V end lost 3 bases, the J end lost 0 bases, and 9 bases lay between the germline ends. The CDR3 totals 15 residues.

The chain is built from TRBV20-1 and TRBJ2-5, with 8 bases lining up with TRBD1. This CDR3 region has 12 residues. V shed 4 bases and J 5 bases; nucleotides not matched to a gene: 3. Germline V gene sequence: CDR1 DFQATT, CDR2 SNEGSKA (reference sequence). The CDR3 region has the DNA TGCAGTGCTACTGACAGGGGTGAGACCCAGTACTTC. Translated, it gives CSATDRGETQYF.

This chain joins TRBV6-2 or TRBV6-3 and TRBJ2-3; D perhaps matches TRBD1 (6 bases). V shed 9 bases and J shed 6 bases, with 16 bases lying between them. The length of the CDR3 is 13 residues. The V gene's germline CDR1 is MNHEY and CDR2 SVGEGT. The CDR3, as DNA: TGTGCCAGTACACAGGGAACGATGGATACGCAGTATTTT. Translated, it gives CASTQGTMDTQYF.

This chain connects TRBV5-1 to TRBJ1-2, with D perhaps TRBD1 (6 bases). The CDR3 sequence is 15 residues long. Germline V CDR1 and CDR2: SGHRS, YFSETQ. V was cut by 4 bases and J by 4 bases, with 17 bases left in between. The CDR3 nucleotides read TGCGCCAGCAGCCATCGGGCTGGGGGCTGCTATGGCTACACCTTC. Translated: CASSHRAGGCYGYTF.

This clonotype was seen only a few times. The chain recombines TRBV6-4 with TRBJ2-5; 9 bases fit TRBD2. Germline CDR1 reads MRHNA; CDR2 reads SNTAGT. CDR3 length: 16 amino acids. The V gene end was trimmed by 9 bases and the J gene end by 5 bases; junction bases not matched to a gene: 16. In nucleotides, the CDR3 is TGTGCCAGTCGACGGGGTAGCGGGGGAATGATGGAGACCCAGTACTTC. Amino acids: CASRRGSGGMMETQYF.

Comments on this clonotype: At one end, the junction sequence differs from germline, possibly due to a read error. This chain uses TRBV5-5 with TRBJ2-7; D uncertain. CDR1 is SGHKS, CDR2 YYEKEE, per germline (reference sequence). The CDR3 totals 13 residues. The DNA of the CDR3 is TGTGTCAGCAGCCCAGGTCAAGGCTACGAGCAGTACTTC. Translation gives CVSSPGQGYEQYF.

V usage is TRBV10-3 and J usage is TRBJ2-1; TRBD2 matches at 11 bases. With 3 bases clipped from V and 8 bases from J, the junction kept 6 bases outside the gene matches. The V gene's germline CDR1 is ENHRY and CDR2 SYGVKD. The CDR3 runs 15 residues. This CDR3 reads CAISESSGRAYEQFF. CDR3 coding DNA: TGTGCCATCAGTGAAAGTAGCGGGAGGGCCTATGAGCAGTTCTTC.